Below, one T cell receptor beta chain is given with its context. Its antigen is unidentified. This CDR3 spans 17 amino acids. The V gene's germline CDR1 is SGHTA and CDR2 FQGNSA. Losses at the gene ends were 5 bases for V and 0 bases for J; bases not matched to a gene: 9. The sample comes from a study of cytomegalovirus exposure and HLA in healthy donors. General study findings and limits: In a later analysis, specific HLA alleles were associated with 15,000 to 20,000 TCR beta sequences at a 0.05 false discovery rate. Likely technical artifact: a cluster of highly shared sequence variants.

Primers included in the PCR were 60 Vbeta and 13 Jbeta primers. The method was immunoSEQ multiplex PCR; TCRdb's version includes in-frame clones alone and lacks a portion of them. The sample carries around 130,000 clones, over 75% recorded once. The V call is TRBV7-2, the J call TRBJ2-3; 9 nucleotides agree with TRBD2. Sample: PBMCs. The receptor was isolated from a middle-aged woman in good health and CMV-seropositive. CDR3 nucleotides: TGTGCCAGCAGCCCCTGGGGTAGCGGGGGTAGCACAGATACGCAGTATTTT. It encodes CASSPWGSGGSTDTQYF.